These 5 T cell receptor beta chains came from one sample sequenced in a study of T cell changes during pregnancy in multiple sclerosis. Assay: immunoSEQ multiplex PCR; the TCRdb copy retains only in-frame clones and omits some. Counted here are 65,000 to 85,000 clones, 80% to 95% occurring once; the ten biggest clones make up just under 0.3%. This specimen was CD4+ T cells from peripheral blood mononuclear cells, taken after pregnancy. Receptors were obtained from a female donor with multiple sclerosis, enrolled in a pregnancy study.

This clone turned up a few times. The rearrangement joins TRBV5-8 to TRBJ1-6; unclear D gene. The ends were cut back, 0 bases at V and 7 bases at J, with 14 bases in the middle. The CDR3 contains 16 residues. Looked up from germline, CDR1 is SGHTS and CDR2 is YDEGEE. The CDR3 loop is CASSLGRKSGNSPLHF. Written as DNA, the CDR3 is TGTGCCAGCAGCTTGGGCAGAAAGTCCGGGAATTCACCCCTCCACTTT.

The J gene is TRBJ1-2, the V gene TRBV5-4, with no clear D. Deletions cut 4 bases from V and 8 bases from J, with 21 bases between. Germline V gene sequence: CDR1 SGHNT, CDR2 YYREEE (reference sequence). This CDR3 has 15 amino acids. CDR3 DNA: TGTGCCAGCAGCCTTCCGTTCCGGGGAGCGGAAGGCTACACCTTC. This codes for CASSLPFRGAEGYTF.

This clone was detected only once. This chain uses TRBV15 with TRBJ2-7, with D tentatively TRBD1 (7 bases). Germline CDR1 and CDR2: LNHNV and YYDKDF (reference sequence). The CDR3 spans 13 residues. V was shortened by 3 bases and J by 7 bases, with 13 bases between the two germline ends. CDR3 region: CATSSETGREQYF. CDR3 bases: TGTGCCACCAGCAGCGAGACAGGGAGGGAGCAGTACTTC.

J is TRBJ1-1 and V is TRBV5-1; D may be TRBD1 (6 bases). Trimming stripped 5 bases from V and 4 bases from J, with 18 bases between. Germline V lookup: CDR1 SGHRS, CDR2 YFSETQ. The CDR3 has 15 residues. The CDR3, as DNA: TGCGCCAGCAGTGACCTGCCAGGGGTTGGCACTGAAGCTTTCTTT. Its translation is CASSDLPGVGTEAFF.

The genes are TRBV5-8 and TRBJ1-5; perhaps TRBD1 as D (6 bases). This CDR3 region has 16 residues. Trimming pared 0 bases from V and 9 bases from J, leaving 19 bases between. Germline V gene sequence: CDR1 SGHTS, CDR2 YDEGEE. CDR3 sequence reads: CASSLAGQLPRMPQHF. DNA of the CDR3: TGTGCCAGCAGCTTGGCAGGACAGCTACCGAGGATGCCCCAGCATTTT. The entire variable domain, with the rest obtained from reference TRBV5-8 and TRBJ1-5, is as follows: EAGVTQSPTHLIKTRGQQATLRCSPISGHTSVYWYQQALGLGLQFLLWYDEGEERNRGNFPPRFSGRQFPNYSSELNVNALELEDSALYLCASSLAGQLPRMPQHFGDGTRLSIL.